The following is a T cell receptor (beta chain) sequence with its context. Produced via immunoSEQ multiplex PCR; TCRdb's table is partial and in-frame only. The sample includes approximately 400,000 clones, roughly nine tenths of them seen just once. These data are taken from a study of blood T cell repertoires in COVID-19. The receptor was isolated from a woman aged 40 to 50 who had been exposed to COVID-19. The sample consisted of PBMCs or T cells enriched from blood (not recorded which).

The CDR3 region has the DNA TGTGCCAGCAGCTTCTCCGACAGGGGGCCGAAAGGGGAGCTGTTTTTT. Translated, it gives CASSFSDRGPKGELFF. The chain carries TRBV7-3 and TRBJ2-2; 10 bases match TRBD1. Germline assignment: CDR1 SGHTA and CDR2 FQGTGA. This CDR3 has 16 residues. With V trimmed by 3 bases and J by 8 bases, 9 bases remained unmatched.